This is a list of T cell receptor beta chains from one sample in a study of vaccination effects on CD4 cells after COVID-19. Their antigens are not known. Produced via immunoSEQ multiplex PCR; TCRdb's table is partial and in-frame only. Among about 69,000 clones listed, 70% to 85% were seen once. Specimen: CD4+ T cells from PBMCs cultured with HCoV-229E spike peptides, collected after COVID-19 vaccination. Receptors were obtained from a human donor who received a COVID-19 vaccine. The CDR3 runs from the conserved cysteine through the conserved F or W. A D gene is named only where the DNA matches it firmly. The size of a clone is reported for some rows only, either as once, few or many, or as a class for expanded clones.

V gene	clone size	J gene	D gene	CDR3 protein	CDR3 DNA
TRBV18	once	TRBJ2-2	-	CASSYIPAGELFF	TGTGCCAGCTCATATATACCCGCCGGGGAGCTGTTTTTT
TRBV7-9	once	TRBJ2-1	-	CASSWEQVGEFF	TGTGCCAGCAGCTGGGAGCAAGTCGGTGAGTTCTTC
TRBV30	-	TRBJ2-1	-	CAWRGRTEGFYNEQFF	TGTGCCTGGAGGGGGAGGACAGAGGGTTTCTACAATGAGCAGTTCTTC
TRBV21-1	once	TRBJ1-5	-	CASSSSGGAGNQPQHF	TGTGCCAGCAGCAGCTCCGGGGGCGCGGGCAATCAGCCCCAGCATTTT
TRBV9	-	TRBJ2-1	TRBD2	CASSATSGRDYNEQFF	TGTGCCAGCAGCGCGACTAGCGGGAGAGACTACAATGAGCAGTTCTTC
TRBV6-5	-	TRBJ1-6	-	CASRITGRGDSPLHF	TGTGCCAGCAGAATTACGGGACGGGGTGATTCACCCCTCCACTTT
TRBV5-4	-	TRBJ2-3	TRBD2	CASSLSGGMADTQYF	TGTGCCAGCAGCTTGAGCGGGGGGATGGCAGATACGCAGTATTTT
TRBV7-2	-	TRBJ1-1	-	CASSFTPEGTEAFF	TGTGCCAGCAGCTTTACACCTGAGGGCACTGAAGCTTTCTTT
TRBV5-6	-	TRBJ2-2	-	CASSLGPQRVPGELFF	TGTGCCAGCAGCTTGGGTCCTCAGCGGGTACCCGGGGAGCTGTTTTTT
TRBV2	few	TRBJ1-1	TRBD1	CASTRVTGETEAFF	TGTGCCAGCACCCGGGTGACAGGGGAGACTGAAGCTTTCTTT
TRBV5-4	once	TRBJ1-3	-	CASSRGTDVSGNTIYF	TGTGCCAGCAGTCGTGGGACGGACGTCTCTGGAAACACCATATATTTT
TRBV18	few	TRBJ1-4	TRBD1	CASSREGAISTNEKLFF	TGTGCCAGCTCCCGTGAGGGGGCGATTTCGACTAATGAAAAACTGTTTTTT
TRBV5-8	-	TRBJ2-3	TRBD2	CASSLVQRGGKDTQYF	TGTGCCAGCAGCTTGGTACAGCGGGGGGGCAAAGATACGCAGTATTTT
TRBV20-1	-	TRBJ2-1	-	CSAKYNEQFF	TGCAGTGCTAAGTACAATGAGCAGTTCTTC
TRBV29-1	-	TRBJ2-1	TRBD2	CSVGGAGGPNEQFF	TGCAGCGTTGGTGGCGCGGGGGGGCCAAATGAGCAGTTCTTC
TRBV7-9	few	TRBJ2-4	-	CASSDRDIQYF	TGTGCCAGCAGCGACCGGGATATTCAGTACTTC
TRBV25-1	-	TRBJ2-5	-	CASQDSLGETQYF	TGTGCCAGCCAGGACTCTTTAGGAGAGACCCAGTACTTC
TRBV3-1/TRBV3-2	-	TRBJ2-1	TRBD2	CASRSGTTLNEQFF	TGTGCCAGCAGATCCGGGACTACGCTCAATGAGCAGTTCTTC
TRBV20-1	once	TRBJ1-2	-	CSASQGAKGDGYTF	TGCAGTGCTAGTCAAGGGGCAAAGGGGGATGGCTACACCTTC
TRBV19	-	TRBJ2-3	-	CASIPGGSTDTQYF	TGTGCCAGTATTCCCGGGGGTTCCACAGATACGCAGTATTTT
TRBV5-1	-	TRBJ1-2	-	CASSLVWGINYGYTF	TGCGCCAGCAGCTTGGTGTGGGGAATTAACTATGGCTACACCTTC
TRBV6-1	-	TRBJ2-5	-	CASSVNTGSAEVATQYF	TGTGCCAGCAGTGTAAACACCGGGTCAGCAGAGGTAGCGACCCAGTACTTC
TRBV2	-	TRBJ1-6	TRBD1	CASDRGQGQALHF	TGTGCCAGCGATCGAGGACAGGGACAAGCCCTCCACTTT